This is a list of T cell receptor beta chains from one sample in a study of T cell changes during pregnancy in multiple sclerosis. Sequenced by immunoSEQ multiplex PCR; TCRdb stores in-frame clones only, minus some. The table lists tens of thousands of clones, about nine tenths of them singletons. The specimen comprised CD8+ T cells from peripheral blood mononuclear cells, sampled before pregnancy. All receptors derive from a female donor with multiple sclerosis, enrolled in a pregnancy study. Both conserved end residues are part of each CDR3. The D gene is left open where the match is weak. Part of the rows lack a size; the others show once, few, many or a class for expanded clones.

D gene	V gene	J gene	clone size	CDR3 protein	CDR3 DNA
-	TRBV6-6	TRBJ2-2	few	CASSYSAPANTGELFF	TGTGCCAGCAGTTACTCGGCACCCGCGAACACCGGGGAGCTGTTTTTT
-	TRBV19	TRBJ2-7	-	CASSISTGYEQYF	TGTGCCAGTAGTATTAGCACGGGATACGAGCAGTACTTC
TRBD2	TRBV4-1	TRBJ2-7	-	CASSPSGTSGGYEQYF	TGCGCCAGCAGCCCTAGCGGGACTAGCGGGGGTTACGAGCAGTACTTC
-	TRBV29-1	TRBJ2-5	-	CSVDTRAMGGTQYF	TGCAGCGTTGACACTAGGGCCATGGGGGGGACCCAGTACTTC
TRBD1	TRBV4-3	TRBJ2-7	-	CASSQFPGGQGPYEQYF	TGCGCCAGCAGCCAATTCCCCGGGGGACAGGGGCCCTACGAGCAGTACTTC
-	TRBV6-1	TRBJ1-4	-	CASSEATEGLKFF	TGTGCCAGCAGTGAAGCCACGGAGGGTCTGAAGTTTTTT
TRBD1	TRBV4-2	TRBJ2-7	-	CASSQLLQGTYYEQYF	TGTGCCAGCAGCCAGCTACTACAGGGGACCTACTACGAGCAGTACTTC
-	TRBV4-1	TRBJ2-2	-	CASSQVGGNTGELFF	TGCGCCAGCAGCCAAGTCGGGGGGAACACCGGGGAGCTGTTTTTT
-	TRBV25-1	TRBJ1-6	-	CASRSAYNSPLHF	TGTGCCAGCAGGTCGGCCTATAATTCACCCCTCCACTTT
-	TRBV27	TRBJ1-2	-	CASSFRGVNYGYTF	TGTGCCAGCAGTTTCCGGGGGGTTAACTATGGCTACACCTTC
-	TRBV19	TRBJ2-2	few	CASRSPEGGELFF	TGTGCCAGTCGCTCTCCCGAGGGCGGGGAGCTGTTTTTT
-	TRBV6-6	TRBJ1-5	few	CASSYSQTSNQPQHF	TGTGCCAGCAGTTACTCACAGACTAGCAATCAGCCCCAGCATTTT
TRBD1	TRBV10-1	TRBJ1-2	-	CASKAGGYGYTF	TGCGCCAGCAAAGCAGGGGGTTATGGCTACACCTTC
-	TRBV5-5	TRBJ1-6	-	CASSLAAGVEDSPLHF	TGTGCCAGCAGCTTGGCAGCAGGGGTTGAGGATTCACCCCTCCACTTT
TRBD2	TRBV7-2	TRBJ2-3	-	CASNSGAPTDTQYF	TGTGCCAGCAATAGCGGGGCCCCCACAGATACGCAGTATTTT
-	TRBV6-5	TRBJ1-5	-	CASSPTDSNQPQHF	TGTGCCAGCAGCCCGACAGATAGCAATCAGCCCCAGCATTTT
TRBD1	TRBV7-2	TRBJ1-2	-	CASSPGQGAGGYTF	TGTGCCAGCAGCCCAGGACAGGGGGCAGGTGGCTACACCTTC
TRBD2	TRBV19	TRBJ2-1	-	CASSIEPPLAGGRNEQFF	TGTGCCAGTAGTATAGAACCGCCGCTAGCGGGGGGGCGCAATGAGCAGTTCTTC